These T cell receptor beta chains were read from a single sample in a study of patients and donors after allogeneic stem cell transplantation. TCRdb ran MiXCR on the RT-PCR reads and lists one entry per CDR3 protein. The sample includes more than 850,000 distinct CDR3 sequences, more than 15% of them seen just once. The material sequenced was blood, either unsorted or a sorted T cell fraction (not recorded which). Source of these receptors: a human donor who was either an allogeneic HSCT recipient or a stem cell or donor lymphocyte infusion donor (not recorded which). It is not recorded whose cells these are; they may come from a transplant donor. The CDR3 runs from the conserved cysteine through the conserved F or W. A D gene is named only where the DNA matches it firmly. Only some rows state a clone size, as once, few, many or a class for expanded clones.

clone_size | j_call | v_call | d_call | cdr3_nt | cdr3_aa
few | TRBJ1-1 | TRBV29-1 | NA | TGCAGCGTACCGGACAGAGGCACTGAAGCTTTCTTT | CSVPDRGTEAFF
many | TRBJ2-7 | TRBV5-1 | NA | TGCGCCAGCAGCCAGGAGGGGGGTGAGCAGTACTTC | CASSQEGGEQYF
few | TRBJ1-1 | TRBV4-3 | NA | TGCGCCAGCAGCCAAGAAGGACAGATGAACACTGAAGCTTTCTTT | CASSQEGQMNTEAFF
few | TRBJ1-6 | TRBV20-1 | TRBD1 | TGCAGTGCTAGAGACTGGACAGGGGGGACCTATAATTCACCCCTCCACTTT | CSARDWTGGTYNSPLHF
few | TRBJ2-2 | TRBV9 | NA | TGTGCCAGCAGCACCAGGAATTCCGGGGAGCTGTTTTTT | CASSTRNSGELFF
NA | TRBJ2-7 | TRBV20-1 | NA | TGCAGTGCTAGAGAGGCGCGTCCTGGATCCTACGAGCAGTACTTC | CSAREARPGSYEQYF
NA | TRBJ1-1 | TRBV30 | NA | TGTGCCTGGAAACCAAGGGGTAACACTGAAGCTTTCTTT | CAWKPRGNTEAFF
many | TRBJ2-1 | TRBV4-2 | TRBD2 | TGTGCCAGCGAGAGACTAGCGGGAGTCGGTGAGCAGTTCTTC | CASERLAGVGEQFF
many | TRBJ1-1 | TRBV25-1 | TRBD1 | TGTGCCAGCAGTCCCCTGGGTGGACAGGGGGCGAGTCACACTGAAGCTTTCTTT | CASSPLGGQGASHTEAFF
NA | TRBJ2-1 | TRBV7-8 | TRBD2 | TGTGCCAGCAGCTTAGTTGGGAGGGGTGGGTACAATGAGCAGTTCTTC | CASSLVGRGGYNEQFF
NA | TRBJ1-1 | TRBV7-3 | NA | TGTGCCAGCAGCTTATCGGGGGGCCGGAACACTGAAGCTTTCTTT | CASSLSGGRNTEAFF